Presented here are 30 T cell receptor beta chains from one specimen sequenced in a study of blood T cell repertoires in COVID-19. TCRdb's copy holds only in-frame clones and misses some; the assay was immunoSEQ multiplex PCR. The table lists around 250,000 clones, around 84% of them singletons. Sequenced sample: peripheral blood. These receptors all come from a woman aged 18 to 35 with acute or convalescent COVID-19.

The chain joins TRBV28 to TRBJ2-5; maybe TRBD1 (6 bases). The germline gives CDR1 MDHEN, CDR2 SYDVKM. The CDR3 is made up of 13 amino acids. Trimming pared 6 bases from V and 2 bases from J, leaving 10 bases between. CDR3 sequence: CASRSGQQETQYF. The DNA for the CDR3 is TGTGCCAGCAGGTCCGGACAGCAAGAGACCCAGTACTTC.

The CDR3 region has the DNA TGTGCCAGCAGCTTGGACAGGGTTCTAAATCAGCCCCAGCATTTT. Encoded protein: CASSLDRVLNQPQHF. This sequence joins TRBV5-8 and TRBJ1-5, with a tentative D call TRBD1 (6 bases). V was shortened by 0 bases and J by 4 bases, with 11 bases between the two germline ends. Germline CDR1 is SGHTS and CDR2 is YDEGEE. CDR3 length: 15 residues.

The chain joins TRBV12-5 to TRBJ1-1, with D perhaps matching TRBD1 (5 bases). V lost 7 bases and J 0 bases, leaving 9 bases between the germline ends. Germline CDR1 and CDR2: LGHNT and FRNRAP. This CDR3 has 13 amino acids. The CDR3 DNA reads TGTGCTAGTGCCGGGGGAATGAACACTGAAGCTTTCTTT. It codes for CASAGGMNTEAFF. Full variable domain (rest looked up from reference TRBV12-5 and TRBJ1-1): DARVTQTPRHKVTEMGQEVTMRCQPILGHNTVFWYRQTMMQGLELLAYFRNRAPLDDSGMPKDRFSAEMPDATLATLKIQPSEPRDSAVYFCASAGGMNTEAFFGQGTRLTVV.

The genes are TRBV6-2 or TRBV6-3 and TRBJ2-3; TRBD1 aligns across 10 bases. CDR1 is MNHEY and CDR2 is SVGEGT in the germline V gene. The CDR3 length is 15 residues. V lost 5 bases and J lost 2; bases outside the gene matches: 4. The CDR3: CASSPGTGATDTQYF. The CDR3 nucleotides are TGTGCCAGCAGTCCCGGGACAGGGGCCACAGATACGCAGTATTTT.

The chain carries TRBV19 and TRBJ1-5, with D perhaps TRBD1 (6 bases). Trimming took off 6 bases at V and 4 bases at J, with 10 bases between the two ends. The CDR3 sequence is 13 residues long. Germline V CDR1 and CDR2: LNHDA, SQIVND (reference sequence). Written as DNA, the CDR3 is TGTGCCAGTAGGAGTCAGGGGAATCAGCCCCAGCATTTT. Translation gives CASRSQGNQPQHF. The whole variable domain, filled in from reference TRBV19 and TRBJ1-5, reads DGGITQSPKYLFRKEGQNVTLSCEQNLNHDAMYWYRQDPGQGLRLIYYSQIVNDFQKGDIAEGYSVSREKKESFPLTVTSAQKNPTAFYLCASRSQGNQPQHFGDGTRLSIL.

The chain has TRBV7-2 and TRBJ1-2; no clear D gene. V was trimmed by 7 bases and J by 6 bases, leaving 15 bases between them. The CDR3 is made up of 13 amino acids. From germline, CDR1 is SGHTA and CDR2 FQGNSA. As DNA, the CDR3 is TGTGCCAGCACCCTTTTTAGTGTGAATGGCTACACCTTC. Its protein product is CASTLFSVNGYTF.

This clone has just one count. The chain is built from TRBV19 and TRBJ1-5; D call uncertain. The germline gives CDR1 LNHDA, CDR2 SQIVND (reference sequence). Trimming removed 3 bases at V and 7 bases at J, with 10 bases between. The CDR3 runs to 13 residues. DNA of the CDR3: TGTGCCAGTAGTATTCGACAAGACCAGCCCCAGCATTTT. Encoded protein: CASSIRQDQPQHF. The full variable domain, with the rest looked up from reference TRBV19 and TRBJ1-5, is DGGITQSPKYLFRKEGQNVTLSCEQNLNHDAMYWYRQDPGQGLRLIYYSQIVNDFQKGDIAEGYSVSREKKESFPLTVTSAQKNPTAFYLCASSIRQDQPQHFGDGTRLSIL.

The chain recombines TRBV19 with TRBJ1-2; 7 bases are shared with TRBD1. J lost 6 bases, V lost 5 bases, and 6 bases had no gene match. Germline CDR1 LNHDA, CDR2 SQIVND (reference sequence). This CDR3 has 13 residues. CDR3 sequence (DNA): TGTGCCAGTAGTGTGACAGGGTCGAATGGCTACACCTTC. This translates into CASSVTGSNGYTF. Drawing the rest from reference TRBV19 and TRBJ1-2, the complete variable domain is DGGITQSPKYLFRKEGQNVTLSCEQNLNHDAMYWYRQDPGQGLRLIYYSQIVNDFQKGDIAEGYSVSREKKESFPLTVTSAQKNPTAFYLCASSVTGSNGYTFGSGTRLTVV.

The rearrangement links TRBV5-1 to TRBJ1-1; D is possibly TRBD1 (5 bases). Germline-derived CDR1 and CDR2 are SGHRS and YFSETQ. The CDR3 is made up of 16 amino acids. The V end lost 0 bases, the J end lost 3 bases, and 15 bases lay between the germline ends. In nucleotides, the CDR3 is TGCGCCAGCAGCTTGGCGTCAGGGCATCTGGACACTGAAGCTTTCTTT. Translated: CASSLASGHLDTEAFF.

V gene TRBV1 combines with J gene TRBJ1-4; TRBD1, the D gene given by the table, was not confirmed from the DNA. TRBV1 is classified as a pseudogene. The CDR3 has 15 residues. The CDR3 nucleotides read TGCACCAGCAGCCTACTTGGACAGGGTGGTGAAAAACTGTTTTTT. Encoded protein: CTSSLLGQGGEKLFF.

In regard to this clone: In the same sample, other DNA sequences code for this CDR3. CDR3 region: CASSQGQGAYEQYF. The CDR3 nucleotides read TGTGCCAGCAGCCAGGGACAGGGGGCCTACGAGCAGTACTTC. The chain has TRBV4-2 and TRBJ2-7, with 11 bases lining up with TRBD1. The germline V gene encodes CDR1 LGHNA and CDR2 YNFKEQ. V shed 3 bases, J shed 2 bases, and the junction held 0 bases outside the gene matches. The CDR3 covers 14 residues.

The chain employs TRBV12-3 or TRBV12-4 and TRBJ2-2; 7 bases agree with TRBD1. V dropped 10 bases and J dropped 5; count of bases not matched to a gene: 7. The CDR3 length is 13 residues. This CDR3 reads CAIKTGRTGELFF. CDR3 in DNA: TGTGCCATCAAGACAGGGCGAACCGGGGAGCTGTTTTTT.

The V and J genes are TRBV7-2 and TRBJ2-1, with a tentative D call TRBD1 (5 bases). The length of the CDR3 is 15 residues. V was pared by 5 bases and J by 1 base, with 12 bases between. The V gene's germline CDR1 is SGHTA and CDR2 FQGNSA. The CDR3 DNA reads as TGTGCCAGCAGCCCACGGCAGGGTTCCTACAATGAGCAGTTCTTC. As protein: CASSPRQGSYNEQFF.

V and J are TRBV4-2 and TRBJ2-7; 7 bases map to TRBD1. Germline trimming cut 4 bases from V and 5 bases from J; bases unmatched to any gene: 11. The germline gives CDR1 LGHNA, CDR2 YNFKEQ. This CDR3 has 15 amino acids. The CDR3 sequence is CASSPGGLGANEQYF. CDR3 nucleotides: TGTGCCAGCAGCCCAGGGGGATTAGGAGCCAACGAGCAGTACTTC.

The CDR3 is CASSIPRVNFYEQYF. In nucleotides, the CDR3 is TGTGCCAGCAGCATACCACGGGTGAATTTTTACGAGCAGTACTTC. This chain links TRBV7-2 with TRBJ2-7, with D hard to call. Germline V gene lookup returns CDR1 SGHTA and CDR2 FQGNSA. The CDR3 is 15 amino acids. V was trimmed by 5 bases and J by 4 bases, leaving 18 bases between them.

In its sample, this clone was seen a few times. The chain recombines TRBV5-1 with TRBJ1-3, with unresolved D. The ends were cut back, 6 bases at V and 1 base at J, with 11 bases in the middle. The CDR3 length is 14 residues. Germline V gene data show CDR1 as SGHRS and CDR2 as YFSETQ. The CDR3 coding sequence is TGCGCCAGCACAGATTACACGTCTGGAAACACCATATATTTT. Residues: CASTDYTSGNTIYF.

The V call is TRBV7-9, the J call TRBJ2-7; 11 nucleotides align to TRBD1. The CDR3 runs 16 residues. The J segment lost 4 bases and the V segment lost 2 bases, leaving 7 bases of the junction unmatched. Germline lookup yields CDR1 SEHNR and CDR2 FQNEAQ (reference sequence). CDR3 sequence: CASSLTGQGARYEQYF. As DNA, the CDR3 is TGTGCCAGCAGCTTAACCGGACAGGGGGCTCGGTACGAGCAGTACTTC.

This chain uses TRBV12-3 or TRBV12-4 with TRBJ1-4, with D perhaps TRBD1 (5 bases). The V gene lost 8 bases and the J gene lost 8 bases, with 12 bases spanning the gap. This CDR3 spans 12 amino acids. This CDR3 reads CASGQGWEKLFF. In DNA, the CDR3 is TGTGCCAGCGGGCAGGGATGGGAAAAACTGTTTTTT.

The chain links TRBV19 to TRBJ1-6; D remains ambiguous. Germline V gives CDR1 LNHDA, CDR2 SQIVND (reference sequence). The CDR3 sequence is 13 residues long. V gave up 9 bases and J gave up 6 bases, with 12 bases separating them. The CDR3 coding sequence is TGTGCCAGCCGACCGGAGCGTAATTCACCCCTCCACTTT. Translating gives CASRPERNSPLHF.

The J gene is TRBJ2-3, the V gene TRBV7-8; D gene unclear. Germline CDR1 SGHVS, CDR2 FQNEAQ. Trimming left V 2 bases short and J 3 bases short, with 6 bases between. The CDR3 length is 13 residues. The CDR3 bases are TGTGCCAGCAGCTTACAGCGTACAGATACGCAGTATTTT. Amino acid sequence: CASSLQRTDTQYF.

This clone is a singleton in its sample. This chain connects TRBV19 to TRBJ1-4, with D unclear. CDR1 is LNHDA and CDR2 is SQIVND in the germline V gene (reference sequence). The CDR3 spans 14 residues. V shed 3 bases and J shed 0 bases, with 5 bases lying between them. CDR3 sequence: CASSIGATNEKLFF. DNA for the CDR3: TGTGCCAGTAGTATCGGGGCAACTAATGAAAAACTGTTTTTT.

The chain is built from TRBV7-2 and TRBJ2-5; TRBD2 aligns across 10 bases. The trim removed 2 bases at V and 4 bases at J, leaving 10 bases unmatched. Looked up from germline, CDR1 is SGHTA and CDR2 is FQGNSA. This CDR3 has 17 amino acids. In DNA, the CDR3 is TGTGCCAGCAGCTTACCGGCTAGCGGGAGAACCGGAGAGACCCAGTACTTC. This codes for CASSLPASGRTGETQYF. Using reference TRBV7-2 and TRBJ2-5 for the parts outside the CDR3, the full variable domain is GAGVSQSPSNKVTEKGKDVELRCDPISGHTALYWYRQSLGQGLEFLIYFQGNSAPDKSGLPSDRFSAERTGGSVSTLTIQRTQQEDSAVYLCASSLPASGRTGETQYFGPGTRLLVL.

The chain is built from TRBV4-3 and TRBJ2-2, with 7 bases that match TRBD1. J lost 4 bases, V lost 3 bases, and 8 bases had no gene match. The CDR3 has 16 amino acids. Germline values: CDR1 LGHNA, CDR2 YSLEER. CDR3: CASSHEDRVGTGELFF. CDR3 in DNA: TGCGCCAGCAGCCACGAAGACAGGGTTGGCACCGGGGAGCTGTTTTTT.

The chain uses TRBV27 and TRBJ2-7, with D maybe TRBD1 (6 bases). CDR3 length equals 15 residues. V lost 2 bases, J lost 1 base, and 12 bases lay in between. Germline V CDR1 and CDR2: MNHEY, SMNVEV (reference sequence). CDR3 residues: CASSLQGRGSYEQYF. CDR3 in DNA: TGTGCCAGCAGTTTACAAGGCAGGGGATCCTACGAGCAGTACTTC.

This chain connects TRBV5-6 to TRBJ1-3; possible D gene TRBD1, 6 bases. V was clipped by 5 bases and J by 1 base, with 13 bases between them. The CDR3 covers 15 residues. The germline V gene encodes CDR1 SGHDT and CDR2 YYEEEE. The CDR3 reads CASRVQGQSGNTIYF. CDR3 nucleotide sequence: TGTGCCAGCAGAGTTCAGGGGCAGTCTGGAAACACCATATATTTT.

This chain uses TRBV7-2 with TRBJ2-3; D is unclear. Germline lookup yields CDR1 SGHTA and CDR2 FQGNSA. The CDR3 spans 15 residues. V was pared by 5 bases and J by 2 bases, with 14 bases between. CDR3 protein: CASSRVAGSTDTQYF. The DNA of the CDR3 is TGTGCCAGCAGCCGGGTGGCCGGGTCCACAGATACGCAGTATTTT.

The V call is TRBV6-2 or TRBV6-3, the J call TRBJ2-7, with a weak D call TRBD1 (5 bases). Germline CDR1 and CDR2: MNHEY and SVGEGT. This CDR3 contains 15 residues. Deletions cut 2 bases from V and 4 bases from J, with 15 bases between. CDR3 residues: CASSYPAFRGYEQYF. Written as DNA, the CDR3 is TGTGCCAGCAGTTACCCCGCTTTTAGGGGTTACGAGCAGTACTTC.

This clone appeared a few times. CDR3 DNA: TGTGCCAGCAGCCACAGCGGGATAGCGTTTACCTACAATGAGCAGTTCTTC. Translation gives CASSHSGIAFTYNEQFF. The rearrangement joins TRBV7-9 to TRBJ2-1, with 7 bases that match TRBD2. In germline, CDR1 is SEHNR, CDR2 FQNEAQ (reference sequence). V trimming: 5 bases; J trimming: 2 bases; junction bases outside the gene matches: 12. The CDR3 has 17 amino acids.

The chain combines TRBV18 with TRBJ2-3; a possible D gene is TRBD1 (6 bases). Per the germline V gene, CDR1 is KGHSH and CDR2 is LQKENI. The CDR3 length is 16 residues. Trimming removed 5 bases at V and 2 bases at J, with 17 bases between. In nucleotides, the CDR3 is TGTGCCAGCTCAACCAGCACAGGGACCTTCACAGATACGCAGTATTTT. Its translation is CASSTSTGTFTDTQYF.

This rearrangement joins TRBV9 to TRBJ1-6; D unresolved. CDR1 SGDLS and CDR2 YYNGEE come from the germline V gene. Trimming took off 5 bases at V and 6 bases at J, with 6 bases between the two ends. This CDR3 comprises 12 residues. The CDR3 DNA reads as TGTGCCAGCAGTGAGAGTAATTCACCCCTCCACTTT. It yields the protein CASSESNSPLHF. The entire variable domain, with the rest obtained from reference TRBV9 and TRBJ1-6, is as follows: DSGVTQTPKHLITATGQRVTLRCSPRSGDLSVYWYQQSLDQGLQFLIQYYNGEERAKGNILERFSAQQFPDLHSELNLSSLELGDSALYFCASSESNSPLHFGNGTRLTVT.